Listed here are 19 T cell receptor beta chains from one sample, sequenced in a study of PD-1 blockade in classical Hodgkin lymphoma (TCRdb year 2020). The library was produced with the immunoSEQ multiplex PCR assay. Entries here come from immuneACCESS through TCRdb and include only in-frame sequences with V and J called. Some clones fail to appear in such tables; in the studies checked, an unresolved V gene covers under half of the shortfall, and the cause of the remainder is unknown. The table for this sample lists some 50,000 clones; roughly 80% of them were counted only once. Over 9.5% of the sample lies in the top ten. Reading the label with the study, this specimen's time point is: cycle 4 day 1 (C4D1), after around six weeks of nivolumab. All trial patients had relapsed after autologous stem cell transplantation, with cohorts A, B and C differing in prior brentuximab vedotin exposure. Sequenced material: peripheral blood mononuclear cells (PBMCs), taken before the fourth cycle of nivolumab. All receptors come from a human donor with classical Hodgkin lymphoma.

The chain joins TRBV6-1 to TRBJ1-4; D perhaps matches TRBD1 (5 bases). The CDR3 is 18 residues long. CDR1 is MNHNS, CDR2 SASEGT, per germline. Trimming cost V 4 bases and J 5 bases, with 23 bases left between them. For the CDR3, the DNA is TGTGCCAGCAGTGTACAGGTGGGGTTTAGGTCCCCGAATGAAAAACTGTTTTTT. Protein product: CASSVQVGFRSPNEKLFF.

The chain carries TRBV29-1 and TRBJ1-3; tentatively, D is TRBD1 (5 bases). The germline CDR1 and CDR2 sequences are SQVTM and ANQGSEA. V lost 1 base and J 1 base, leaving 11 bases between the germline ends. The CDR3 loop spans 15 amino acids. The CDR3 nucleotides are TGCAGCGTTGAAGGTCCGGGGCAGTCTGGAAACACCATATATTTT. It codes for CSVEGPGQSGNTIYF.

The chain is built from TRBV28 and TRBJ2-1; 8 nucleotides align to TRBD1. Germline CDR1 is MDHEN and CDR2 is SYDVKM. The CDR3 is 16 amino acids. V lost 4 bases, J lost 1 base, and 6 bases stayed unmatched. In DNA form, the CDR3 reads TGTGCCAGCAGTTCGTGGAGGACAGGGTCCTACAATGAGCAGTTCTTC. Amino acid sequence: CASSSWRTGSYNEQFF.

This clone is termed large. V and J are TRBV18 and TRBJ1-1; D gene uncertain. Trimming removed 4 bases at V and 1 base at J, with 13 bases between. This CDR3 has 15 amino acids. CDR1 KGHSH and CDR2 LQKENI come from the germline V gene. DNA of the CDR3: TGTGCCAGCTCACTCGGGAGCCATAGGAACACTGAAGCTTTCTTT. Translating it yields CASSLGSHRNTEAFF. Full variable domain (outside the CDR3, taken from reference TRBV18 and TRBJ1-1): NAGVMQNPRHLVRRRGQEARLRCSPMKGHSHVYWYRQLPEEGLKFMVYLQKENIIDESGMPKERFSAEFPKEGPSILRIQQVVRGDSAAYFCASSLGSHRNTEAFFGQGTRLTVV.

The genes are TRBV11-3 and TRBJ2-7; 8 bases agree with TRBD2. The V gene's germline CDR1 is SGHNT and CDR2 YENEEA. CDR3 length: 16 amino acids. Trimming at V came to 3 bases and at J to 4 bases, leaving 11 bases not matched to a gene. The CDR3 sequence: CASSLTPAGGGYEQYF. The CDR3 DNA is TGTGCCAGCAGCTTGACTCCGGCGGGAGGAGGGTACGAGCAGTACTTC.

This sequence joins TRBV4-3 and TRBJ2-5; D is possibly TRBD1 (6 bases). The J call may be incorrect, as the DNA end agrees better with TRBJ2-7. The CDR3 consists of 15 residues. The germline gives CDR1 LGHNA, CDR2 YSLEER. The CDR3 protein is CASSPTRGFGGEQYF. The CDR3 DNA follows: TGCGCCAGCAGCCCTACCAGGGGCTTTGGGGGCGAGCAGTACTTC.

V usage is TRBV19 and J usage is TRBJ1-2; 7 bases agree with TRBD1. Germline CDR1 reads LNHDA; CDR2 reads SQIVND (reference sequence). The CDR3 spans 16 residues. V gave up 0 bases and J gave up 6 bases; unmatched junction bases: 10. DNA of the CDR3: TGTGCCAGTAGTATAGAGCGAACAGGGGCGGGGAATGGCTACACCTTC. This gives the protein CASSIERTGAGNGYTF.

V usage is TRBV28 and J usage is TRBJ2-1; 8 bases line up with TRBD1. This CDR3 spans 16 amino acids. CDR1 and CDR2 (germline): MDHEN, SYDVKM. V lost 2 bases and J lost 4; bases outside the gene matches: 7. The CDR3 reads CASSLLGDRRYNEQFF. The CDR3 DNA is TGTGCCAGCAGTTTACTAGGGGACAGGAGGTACAATGAGCAGTTCTTC.

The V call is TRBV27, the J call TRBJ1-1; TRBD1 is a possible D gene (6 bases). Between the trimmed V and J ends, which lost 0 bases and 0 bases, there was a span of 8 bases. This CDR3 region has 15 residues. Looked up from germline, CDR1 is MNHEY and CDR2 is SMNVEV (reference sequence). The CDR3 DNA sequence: TGTGCCAGCAGTTTATCGAGGGGGATGAACACTGAAGCTTTCTTT. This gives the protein CASSLSRGMNTEAFF.

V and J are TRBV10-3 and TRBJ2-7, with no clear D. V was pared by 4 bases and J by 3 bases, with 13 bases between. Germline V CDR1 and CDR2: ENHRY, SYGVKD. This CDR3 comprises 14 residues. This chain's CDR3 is CAISGRQNLYEQYF. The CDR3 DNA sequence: TGTGCCATCAGTGGCAGGCAGAACCTCTACGAGCAGTACTTC.

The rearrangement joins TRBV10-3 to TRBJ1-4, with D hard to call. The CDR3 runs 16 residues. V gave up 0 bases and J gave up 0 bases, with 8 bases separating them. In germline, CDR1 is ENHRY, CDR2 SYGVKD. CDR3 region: CAISESLTPTNEKLFF. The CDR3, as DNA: TGTGCCATCAGTGAGTCCCTGACCCCAACTAATGAAAAACTGTTTTTT.

For the CDR3, the DNA is TGTGCCAGCAGTCCCCTGACTAGCTTTGAGGCATACGAGCAGTACTTC. This gives the protein CASSPLTSFEAYEQYF. The rearrangement uses TRBV27 and TRBJ2-7; 7 positions agree with TRBD2. The CDR3 runs 16 residues. J was trimmed by 4 bases and V by 5 bases; bases with no gene match: 14. Germline V CDR1 and CDR2: MNHEY, SMNVEV (reference sequence).

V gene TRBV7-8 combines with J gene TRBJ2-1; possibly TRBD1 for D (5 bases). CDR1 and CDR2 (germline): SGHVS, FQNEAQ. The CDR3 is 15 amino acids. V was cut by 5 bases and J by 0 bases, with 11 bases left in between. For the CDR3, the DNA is TGTGCCAGCAGCGCAGGGTCCACCTCCTACAATGAGCAGTTCTTC. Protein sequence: CASSAGSTSYNEQFF.

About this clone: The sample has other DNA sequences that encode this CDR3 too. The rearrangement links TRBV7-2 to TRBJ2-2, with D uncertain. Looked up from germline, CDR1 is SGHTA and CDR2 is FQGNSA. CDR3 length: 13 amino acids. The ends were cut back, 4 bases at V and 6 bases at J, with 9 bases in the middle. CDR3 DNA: TGTGCCAGCAGCTCCAATTTCGCCGGGGAGCTGTTTTTT. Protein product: CASSSNFAGELFF.

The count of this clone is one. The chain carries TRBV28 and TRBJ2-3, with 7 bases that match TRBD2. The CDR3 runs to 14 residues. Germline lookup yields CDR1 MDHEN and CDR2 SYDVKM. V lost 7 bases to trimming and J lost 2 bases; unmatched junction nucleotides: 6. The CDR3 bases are TGTGCCAGCAAAGGAGCGGGGTACACAGATACGCAGTATTTT. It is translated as CASKGAGYTDTQYF. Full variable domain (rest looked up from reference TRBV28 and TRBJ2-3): DVKVTQSSRYLVKRTGEKVFLECVQDMDHENMFWYRQDPGLGLRLIYFSYDVKMKEKGDIPEGYSVSREKKERFSLILESASTNQTSMYLCASKGAGYTDTQYFGPGTRLTVL.

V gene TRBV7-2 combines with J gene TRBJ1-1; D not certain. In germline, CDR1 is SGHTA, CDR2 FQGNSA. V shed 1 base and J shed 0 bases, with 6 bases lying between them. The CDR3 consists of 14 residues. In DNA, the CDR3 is TGTGCCAGCAGCTTAGGCAGTCTGAACACTGAAGCTTTCTTT. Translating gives CASSLGSLNTEAFF.

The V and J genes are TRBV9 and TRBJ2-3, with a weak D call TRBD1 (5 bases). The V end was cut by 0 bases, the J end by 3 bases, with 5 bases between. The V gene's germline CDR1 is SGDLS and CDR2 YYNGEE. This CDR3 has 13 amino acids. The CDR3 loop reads CASSVEGTDTQYF. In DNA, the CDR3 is TGTGCCAGCAGCGTAGAGGGGACAGATACGCAGTATTTT.

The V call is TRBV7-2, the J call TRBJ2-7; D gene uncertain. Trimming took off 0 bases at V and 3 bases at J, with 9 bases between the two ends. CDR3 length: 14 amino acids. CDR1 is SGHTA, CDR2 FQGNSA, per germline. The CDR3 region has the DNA TGTGCCAGCAGCTTAGCCTTCCAAGGCTACGAGCAGTACTTC. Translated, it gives CASSLAFQGYEQYF.

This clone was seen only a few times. The CDR3 DNA is TGCAGCGTTGAGAGAGCGGGAGGGTCTAGGTCCTACAATGAGCAGTTCTTC. This encodes CSVERAGGSRSYNEQFF. The genes are TRBV29-1 and TRBJ2-1; 10 positions agree with TRBD2. The V segment lost 3 bases and the J segment 1 base; nucleotides outside the gene matches: 9. Germline values: CDR1 SQVTM, CDR2 ANQGSEA. The CDR3 spans 17 residues.